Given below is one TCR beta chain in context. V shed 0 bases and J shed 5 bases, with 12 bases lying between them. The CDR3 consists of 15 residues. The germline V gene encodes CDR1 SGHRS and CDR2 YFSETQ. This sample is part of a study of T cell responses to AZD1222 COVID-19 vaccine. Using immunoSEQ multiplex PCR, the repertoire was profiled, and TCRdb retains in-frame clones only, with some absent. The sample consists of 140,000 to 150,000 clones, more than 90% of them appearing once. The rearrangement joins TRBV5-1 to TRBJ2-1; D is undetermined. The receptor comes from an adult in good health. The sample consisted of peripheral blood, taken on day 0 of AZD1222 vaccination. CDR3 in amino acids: CASSLVWPRNNEQFF. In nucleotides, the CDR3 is TGCGCCAGCAGCTTGGTATGGCCAAGAAACAATGAGCAGTTCTTC.